Below are 26 T cell receptor beta chains sequenced from a single sample in a study of radiotherapy plus CTLA-4 blockade in lung cancer. Data came from immunoSEQ multiplex PCR; TCRdb stores just in-frame clones and leaves some out. The sample carries 60,000 to 85,000 clones, more than 75% recorded once. The sequenced sample was peripheral blood, obtained from a patient treated with radiotherapy plus ipilimumab. The source is a human donor with non-small cell lung cancer who had stable disease on radiotherapy plus ipilimumab.

V usage is TRBV15 and J usage is TRBJ1-5; 9 nucleotides line up with TRBD1. V was pared by 7 bases and J by 1 base, with 5 bases of the junction left unmatched. The CDR3 length is 15 residues. The germline CDR1 and CDR2 sequences are LNHNV and YYDKDF (reference sequence). CDR3 amino acids: CATKTGGKSNQPQHF. The DNA of the CDR3 is TGTGCCACCAAAACAGGGGGCAAGAGCAATCAGCCCCAGCATTTT.

This clone was observed a handful of times. V gene TRBV28 combines with J gene TRBJ1-6, with 8 bases that match TRBD1. In germline, CDR1 is MDHEN, CDR2 SYDVKM. The CDR3 runs 15 residues. J lost 10 bases, V lost 2 bases, and 7 bases had no gene match. CDR3 in amino acids: CASSLPTGVASPLHF. The CDR3 DNA is TGTGCCAGCAGTTTACCGACAGGGGTGGCCTCACCCCTCCACTTT.

This clone has a single count. V gene TRBV19 combines with J gene TRBJ2-7; 9 bases fit TRBD1. V was pared by 4 bases and J by 7 bases, with 14 bases of the junction left unmatched. Germline CDR1 reads LNHDA; CDR2 reads SQIVND (reference sequence). The CDR3 has 16 amino acids. The CDR3 sequence is CASSNGPGQGSGEQYF. As DNA, the CDR3 is TGTGCCAGTAGTAACGGGCCGGGACAGGGATCTGGTGAGCAGTACTTC.

V is TRBV30 and J is TRBJ2-1, with 7 nucleotides matching TRBD2. Germline V gene data show CDR1 as GTSNPN and CDR2 as SVGIG (reference sequence). The CDR3 loop spans 14 amino acids. V lost 1 base to trimming and J lost 0 bases; unmatched junction nucleotides: 0. In DNA, the CDR3 is TGTGCCTGGAGTGGGGAGGGCTCCTACAATGAGCAGTTCTTC. Its protein product is CAWSGEGSYNEQFF.

This chain uses TRBV29-1 with TRBJ2-7, with 8 bases aligning to TRBD1. CDR3 size: 13 residues. V lost 7 bases and J lost 2; bases outside the gene matches: 7. Per the germline V gene, CDR1 is SQVTM and CDR2 is ANQGSEA. CDR3 in amino acids: CSGLGQGTYEQYF. Written as DNA, the CDR3 is TGCAGCGGCCTAGGACAGGGAACCTACGAGCAGTACTTC.

This clone was seen just once. V and J are TRBV7-8 and TRBJ2-7, with 7 positions matching TRBD1. CDR3 length: 15 residues. V was pared by 5 bases and J by 2 bases, with 9 bases of the junction left unmatched. The germline CDR1 and CDR2 sequences are SGHVS and FQNEAQ. CDR3 bases: TGTGCCAGCAGCCACACCACAGGGGTTCCCTACGAGCAGTACTTC. This sequence encodes CASSHTTGVPYEQYF.

This clone showed up just a few times. The rearrangement links TRBV7-2 to TRBJ2-7; TRBD2 might be the D (6 bases). Trimming removed 4 bases at V and 7 bases at J, with 20 bases between. Germline CDR1 is SGHTA and CDR2 is FQGNSA. This CDR3 spans 15 amino acids. CDR3 loop: CASSSGLGWGGEQYF. In DNA, the CDR3 is TGTGCCAGCAGCTCCGGCCTTGGTTGGGGAGGTGAGCAGTACTTC.

The gene calls are TRBV4-1 and TRBJ1-1; the D gene is possibly TRBD1 (6 bases). Trimming stripped 2 bases from V and 0 bases from J, with 10 bases between. The length of the CDR3 is 15 residues. Per the germline V gene, CDR1 is MGHRA and CDR2 is YSYEKL. The chain's CDR3 is CASSQLGALNTEAFF. Written as DNA, the CDR3 is TGCGCCAGCAGCCAATTGGGGGCTTTGAACACTGAAGCTTTCTTT.

The CDR3 region has the DNA TGTGCCAGCAGCCAATGGAGGGAATCTGGAAACACCATATATTTT. It yields the protein CASSQWRESGNTIYF. The V call is TRBV14, the J call TRBJ1-3; D unresolved. The ends were cut back, 2 bases at V and 1 base at J, with 9 bases in the middle. Germline V gene lookup returns CDR1 SGHDN and CDR2 FVKESK. The CDR3 extends over 15 amino acids.

This clone was seen only once. The rearrangement joins TRBV11-3 to TRBJ2-7; 12 nucleotides match TRBD2. The V segment lost 0 bases and the J segment 7 bases; nucleotides outside the gene matches: 13. This CDR3 spans 18 amino acids. The germline V gene encodes CDR1 SGHNT and CDR2 YENEEA. DNA of the CDR3: TGTGCCAGCAGCTTAGATCCTGTGACTAGCGGGAGACTCTGGGAGCAGTACTTC. It encodes CASSLDPVTSGRLWEQYF.

The rearrangement links TRBV12-5 to TRBJ2-1, with D tentatively TRBD2 (6 bases). The V gene lost 2 bases and the J gene lost 7 bases, with 9 bases spanning the gap. The CDR3 totals 13 residues. Per germline, CDR1 LGHNT and CDR2 FRNRAP. CDR3 in amino acids: CASGLSAGNEQFF. In nucleotides, the CDR3 is TGTGCTAGTGGTTTGAGTGCGGGGAATGAGCAGTTCTTC.

The rearrangement joins TRBV7-6 to TRBJ1-3; 7 bases align to TRBD1. CDR3 size: 16 residues. Germline V gene sequence: CDR1 SGHVS, CDR2 FNYEAQ. J gave up 4 bases and V 8 bases, and 14 bases lay outside the gene matches. For the CDR3, the DNA is TGTGCCAGCTCTCCCCGACAGGGATTGCTCGGAAACACCATATATTTT. It codes for CASSPRQGLLGNTIYF.

J is TRBJ2-7 and V is TRBV19; D is unresolved. The V and J ends lost 1 base and 3 bases respectively, with 7 bases between them. CDR3 size: 13 residues. CDR1 and CDR2 from the germline V gene are LNHDA and SQIVND (reference sequence). Written as DNA, the CDR3 is TGTGCCAGTAGTATAGCGGACGGCTACGAGCAGTACTTC. Translation: CASSIADGYEQYF.

J is TRBJ1-6 and V is TRBV7-3; tentative D call: TRBD1 (5 bases). In germline, CDR1 is SGHTA, CDR2 FQGTGA. Deletions cut 0 bases from V and 10 bases from J, with 13 bases between. The CDR3 totals 15 residues. This CDR3 reads CASSLTAGSRSPLHF. CDR3 DNA sequence: TGTGCCAGCAGCTTAACGGCAGGGTCACGATCACCCCTCCACTTT.

This clone was detected a few times. The chain employs TRBV14 and TRBJ2-1; D remains unclear. V was clipped by 4 bases and J by 4 bases, with 11 bases between them. There are 14 residues in the CDR3. The germline CDR1 and CDR2 sequences are SGHDN and FVKESK. The CDR3 DNA follows: TGTGCCAGCAGCCCCGAGGATGCTTACAATGAGCAGTTCTTC. Its translation: CASSPEDAYNEQFF. The complete variable domain, with remaining parts taken from reference TRBV14 and TRBJ2-1, reads EAGVTQFPSHSVIEKGQTVTLRCDPISGHDNLYWYRRVMGKEIKFLLHFVKESKQDESGMPNNRFLAERTGGTYSTLKVQPAELEDSGVYFCASSPEDAYNEQFFGPGTRLTVL.

The chain employs TRBV28 and TRBJ2-7, with D hard to call. This CDR3 contains 12 residues. V was trimmed by 3 bases and J by 0 bases, leaving 3 bases between them. Germline CDR1 is MDHEN and CDR2 is SYDVKM. Here the CDR3 DNA reads TGTGCCAGCAGTTTCAACTCCTACGAGCAGTACTTC. The encoded protein is CASSFNSYEQYF.

Only one count was recorded for this clone. The chain joins TRBV7-2 to TRBJ1-2, with D unclear. The germline gives CDR1 SGHTA, CDR2 FQGNSA. CDR3 length: 15 amino acids. V lost 2 bases and J 8 bases, leaving 18 bases between the germline ends. The CDR3 spells CASSLRGLGGLGYTF. The CDR3 DNA reads as TGTGCCAGCAGCTTACGGGGTTTGGGAGGGCTCGGCTACACCTTC.

The rearrangement joins TRBV30 to TRBJ1-1, with D unresolved. V was pared by 3 bases and J by 4 bases, with 6 bases between. Germline loops: CDR1 GTSNPN, CDR2 SVGIG (reference sequence). This CDR3 comprises 11 residues. CDR3 sequence (DNA): TGTGCCTGGAGCTTAGGCACTGAAGCTTTCTTT. This gives the protein CAWSLGTEAFF.

The V gene is TRBV7-9, the J gene TRBJ2-5; perhaps TRBD2 as D (6 bases). This CDR3 has 15 residues. V lost 4 bases, J lost 2 bases, and 14 bases lay in between. In germline, CDR1 is SEHNR, CDR2 FQNEAQ (reference sequence). The CDR3 bases are TGTGCCAGCAGCTCATACGGGACTTCACAAGAGACCCAGTACTTC. The encoded protein is CASSSYGTSQETQYF.

This clone was counted once. The J gene is TRBJ2-7, the V gene TRBV28; 8 bases agree with TRBD1. The germline gives CDR1 MDHEN, CDR2 SYDVKM. The CDR3 has 14 residues. After removal of 6 bases from V and 2 bases from J, the junction contained 6 bases not matched to a gene. For the CDR3, the DNA is TGTGCCAGCAGGACGGGACAGGTCCCCTACGAGCAGTACTTC. The encoded protein is CASRTGQVPYEQYF.

This clone was seen just once. The CDR3 DNA sequence: TGCGCCAGCAGAACAAGCACAGATACGCAGTATTTT. This gives the protein CASRTSTDTQYF. J is TRBJ2-3 and V is TRBV10-2; no reliable D call. The CDR3 sequence is 12 residues long. Per the germline V gene, CDR1 is WSHSY and CDR2 is SAAADI. Trimming stripped 6 bases from V and 0 bases from J, with 4 bases between.

CDR3 protein: CASSRSGTDSYEQYF. In DNA, the CDR3 is TGTGCCAGCAGTCGATCCGGGACGGACTCCTACGAGCAGTACTTC. This sequence joins TRBV27 and TRBJ2-7, with D perhaps being TRBD1 or TRBD2 (5 bases each). Trimming pared 5 bases from V and 0 bases from J, leaving 14 bases between. Germline lookup yields CDR1 MNHEY and CDR2 SMNVEV (reference sequence). There are 15 residues in the CDR3.

The chain couples TRBV9 to TRBJ2-3; D possibly corresponds to TRBD1 (6 bases). The germline V gene encodes CDR1 SGDLS and CDR2 YYNGEE. V dropped 5 bases and J dropped 0 bases, with 13 bases sitting between them. The CDR3 runs to 15 residues. The CDR3 reads CASRVRDTSTDTQYF. DNA of the CDR3: TGTGCCAGCAGGGTCAGGGACACGAGCACAGATACGCAGTATTTT.

J is TRBJ1-6 and V is TRBV5-1; 12 bases are shared with TRBD1. Germline V gene lookup returns CDR1 SGHRS and CDR2 YFSETQ. The CDR3 runs to 16 residues. After removal of 3 bases from V and 10 bases from J, the junction contained 8 bases not matched to a gene. The CDR3 spells CASSWGQGAQESPLHF. DNA for the CDR3: TGCGCCAGCAGCTGGGGACAGGGGGCGCAGGAATCACCCCTCCACTTT.

J is TRBJ2-1 and V is TRBV11-1; D unresolved. The CDR3 runs to 13 residues. Trimming cost V 3 bases and J 3 bases, with 6 bases left between them. Looked up from germline, CDR1 is SGHAT and CDR2 is FQDESV (reference sequence). The CDR3 here is CASSFSRYNEQFF. The CDR3, as DNA: TGTGCCAGCAGCTTCAGCCGCTACAATGAGCAGTTCTTC.

This chain joins TRBV7-8 and TRBJ2-3, with 7 positions matching TRBD2. The CDR3 loop spans 14 amino acids. Germline CDR1 reads SGHVS; CDR2 reads FQNEAQ. J gave up 3 bases and V 6 bases, and 6 bases lay outside the gene matches. The CDR3: CASRVSGKTDTQYF. The CDR3 bases are TGTGCCAGCAGGGTGAGCGGGAAAACAGATACGCAGTATTTT.